This T cell receptor beta chain comes out of a study of spatial heterogeneity in lung cancer. Across the whole study: Alpha-chain sequences were consistently detected less often than beta-chain sequences. Whole-study findings and limits: Circulating ubiquitous expanded tumor TCRs were observed more frequently at resection than at follow-up.

The CDR3 has 12 amino acids. CDR1 is SGHNT, CDR2 YYREEE, per germline (reference sequence). Each molecule of TCR cDNA was tagged with one unique molecular identifier. TCRdb itself ran the 5' RACE reads through MiXCR, one entry per CDR3 protein. This table holds 80,000 to 95,000 distinct CDR3 sequences, approximately 8.9% found once. On this clonotype: Its target is unknown. A much larger clonotype is one base distant, so this may be a read error.

Described time point: sample taken at primary tumor resection. The input material, whole RNA from tumor, nontumor lung or frozen PBMC, was sequenced unsorted. Samples were donated by 72 untreated early-stage non-small cell lung cancer patients. This receptor was taken from a male donor with early-stage non-small cell lung cancer. This material consisted of PBMCs, taken at surgery. V is TRBV5-4 and J is TRBJ1-1; 8 bases match TRBD1. CDR3 loop: CASSPRTGSALF. CDR3 nucleotide sequence: TGTGCCAGCAGCCCTAGGACAGGGAGTGCTCTCTTT.